The sequence of this T cell receptor (beta chain) was determined in a study of CD8+ T cells in alopecia areata. Treatment denoted: oral pan-JAK inhibitor, 5-10 mg twice daily. This CDR3 is 15 amino acids long. Germline V CDR1 and CDR2: SGHTA, FQGNSA. V was pared by 5 bases and J by 3 bases, with 17 bases between. This clone showed up just once. What it recognizes is unknown. Broader study findings: Normal scalp showed lower clonality than lesional scalp, especially alopecia totalis/universalis.

It was cDNA, reverse transcribed from extracted RNA, that served as the sequencing template. Using immunoSEQ multiplex PCR, the repertoire was profiled, and TCRdb retains in-frame clones only, with some absent. The top ten hold under 2% of the sample, which has under 350,000 clones, over 45% seen once. The sequence derives from a human donor with alopecia areata. The chain couples TRBV7-2 to TRBJ2-7; D may correspond to TRBD1 or TRBD2 (6 bases each). Sample: CD4+ T cells sorted from blood, taken at week 24, from a patient treated with tofacitinib. The CDR3 region is CASSRGGTHLYEQYF. The DNA of the CDR3 is TGTGCCAGCAGCCGAGGAGGGACACATCTCTACGAGCAGTACTTC.